The clone carrying this T cell receptor (beta chain) is a singleton in its sample. The antigen is undetermined. This CDR3 spans 14 amino acids. Trimming removed 0 bases from V and 8 bases from J, with 14 bases in between. Germline V gives CDR1 SGHRS, CDR2 YFSETQ. This sample was taken from a study of shared clonotypes between healthy human individuals. Study-wide points: Sorted-subset sequencing was shown by rarefaction to be incomplete despite large depth.

The donors, all of them Caucasian adults, lived in Nashville, Tennessee. Division of CD4+ cells produced a CD45RA+ naive subset and a CD45RA-negative memory subset. Produced via immunoSEQ multiplex PCR; TCRdb's table is partial and in-frame only. The data hold about 2.3 million clones, with under 95% observed a single time. Sequencing input: naive CD4+ T cells from PBMCs. Subset described: CD45RA+ positively selected. The sequence came from a young man in good health. Some clones in this sample may be carry-over from other donors' samples. The V gene is TRBV5-1, the J gene TRBJ1-2; D is undetermined. As DNA, the CDR3 is TGCGCCAGCAGCTTGGTATCCGGGGAAGACGGCTACACCTTC. Its protein is CASSLVSGEDGYTF.